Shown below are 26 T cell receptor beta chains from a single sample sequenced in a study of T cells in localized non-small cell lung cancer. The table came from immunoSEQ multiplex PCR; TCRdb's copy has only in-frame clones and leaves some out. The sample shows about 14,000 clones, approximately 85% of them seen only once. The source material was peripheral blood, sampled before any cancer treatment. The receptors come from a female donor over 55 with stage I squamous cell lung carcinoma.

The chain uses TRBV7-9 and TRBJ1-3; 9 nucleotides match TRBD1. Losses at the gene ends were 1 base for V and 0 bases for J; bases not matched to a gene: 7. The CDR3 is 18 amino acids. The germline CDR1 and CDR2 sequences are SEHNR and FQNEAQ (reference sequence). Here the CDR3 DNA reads TGTGCCAGCAGCTTAGAGGGACAGGGCCTCTTCTCTGGAAACACCATATATTTT. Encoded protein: CASSLEGQGLFSGNTIYF.

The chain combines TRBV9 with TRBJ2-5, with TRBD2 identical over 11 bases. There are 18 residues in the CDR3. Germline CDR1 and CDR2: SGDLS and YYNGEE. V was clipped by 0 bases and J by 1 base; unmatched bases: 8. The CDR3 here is CASSVVPSTSGVQETQYF. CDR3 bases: TGTGCCAGCAGCGTAGTCCCCTCGACTAGCGGGGTCCAAGAGACCCAGTACTTC.

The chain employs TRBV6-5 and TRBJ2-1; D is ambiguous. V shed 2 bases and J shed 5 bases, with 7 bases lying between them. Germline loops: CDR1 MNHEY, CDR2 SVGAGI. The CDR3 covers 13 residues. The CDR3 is CASSYGQNNEQFF. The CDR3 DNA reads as TGTGCCAGCAGTTACGGGCAGAACAATGAGCAGTTCTTC.

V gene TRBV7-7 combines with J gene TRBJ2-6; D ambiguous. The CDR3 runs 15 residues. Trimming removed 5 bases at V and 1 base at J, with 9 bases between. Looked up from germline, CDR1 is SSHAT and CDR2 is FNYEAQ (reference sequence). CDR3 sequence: CASSPSNSGANVLTF. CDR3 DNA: TGTGCCAGCAGCCCGAGTAATTCTGGGGCCAACGTCCTGACTTTC.

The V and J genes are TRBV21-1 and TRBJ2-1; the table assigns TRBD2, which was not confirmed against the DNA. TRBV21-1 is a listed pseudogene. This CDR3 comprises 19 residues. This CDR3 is CASSPKTSGGVPSYNEQFF. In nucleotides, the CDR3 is TGTGCCAGCAGCCCTAAGACTAGCGGTGGGGTTCCCTCCTACAATGAGCAGTTCTTC.

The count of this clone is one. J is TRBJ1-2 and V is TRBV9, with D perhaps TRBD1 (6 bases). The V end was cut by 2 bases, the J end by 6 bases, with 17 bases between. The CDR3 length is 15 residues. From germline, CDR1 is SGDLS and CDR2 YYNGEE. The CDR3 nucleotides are TGTGCCAGCAGCGTCTTCCCAGGGGCGCTTAATGGCTACACCTTC. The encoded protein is CASSVFPGALNGYTF.

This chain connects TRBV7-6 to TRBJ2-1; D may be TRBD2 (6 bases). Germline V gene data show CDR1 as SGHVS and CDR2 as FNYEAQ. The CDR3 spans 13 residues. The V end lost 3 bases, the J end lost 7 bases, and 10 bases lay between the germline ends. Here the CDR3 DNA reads TGTGCCAGCAGCTTTGCGGGGAGGAATGAGCAGTTCTTC. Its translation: CASSFAGRNEQFF.

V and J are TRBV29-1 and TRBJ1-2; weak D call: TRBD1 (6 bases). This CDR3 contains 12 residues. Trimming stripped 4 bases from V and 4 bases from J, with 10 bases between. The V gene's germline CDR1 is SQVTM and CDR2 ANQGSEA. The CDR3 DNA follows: TGCAGCGTTGGGGGGCAAGGCTATGGCTACACCTTC. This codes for CSVGGQGYGYTF.

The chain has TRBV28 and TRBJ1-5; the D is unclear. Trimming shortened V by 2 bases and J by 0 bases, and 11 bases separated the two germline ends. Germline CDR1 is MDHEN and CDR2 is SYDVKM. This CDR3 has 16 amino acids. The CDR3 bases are TGTGCCAGCAGTTTACGCGGCAGCTTTAGCAATCAGCCCCAGCATTTT. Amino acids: CASSLRGSFSNQPQHF.

CDR3 in amino acids: CASSSPGTGDEKLFF. CDR3 coding DNA: TGTGCCAGTAGTTCCCCCGGGACAGGGGATGAAAAACTGTTTTTT. The chain carries TRBV19 and TRBJ1-4, with TRBD1 matching 10 bases. V trimming: 5 bases; J trimming: 6 bases; junction bases outside the gene matches: 6. The germline gives CDR1 LNHDA, CDR2 SQIVND (reference sequence). The CDR3 contains 15 residues.

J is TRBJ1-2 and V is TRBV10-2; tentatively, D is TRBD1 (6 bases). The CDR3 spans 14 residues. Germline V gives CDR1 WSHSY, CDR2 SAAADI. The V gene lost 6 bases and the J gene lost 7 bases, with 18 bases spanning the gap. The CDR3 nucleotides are TGCGCCAGCAGCGATACAGGGACGGGCCGTGGCTACACCTTC. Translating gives CASSDTGTGRGYTF.

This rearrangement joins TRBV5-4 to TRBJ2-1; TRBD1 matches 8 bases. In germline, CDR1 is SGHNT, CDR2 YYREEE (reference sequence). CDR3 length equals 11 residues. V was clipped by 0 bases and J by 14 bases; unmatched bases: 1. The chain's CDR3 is CASSLGTGKFF. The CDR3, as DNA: TGTGCCAGCAGCTTGGGGACAGGGAAGTTCTTC. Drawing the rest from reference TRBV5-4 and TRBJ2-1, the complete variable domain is ETGVTQSPTHLIKTRGQQVTLRCSSQSGHNTVSWYQQALGQGPQFIFQYYREEENGRGNFPPRFSGLQFPNYSSELNVNALELDDSALYLCASSLGTGKFFGPGTRLTVL.

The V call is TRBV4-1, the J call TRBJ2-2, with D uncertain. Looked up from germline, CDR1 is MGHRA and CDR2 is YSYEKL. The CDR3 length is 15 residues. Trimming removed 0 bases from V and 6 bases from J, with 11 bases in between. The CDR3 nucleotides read TGCGCCAGCAGCCAAGATCATGGGGTCCCCGGGGAGCTGTTTTTT. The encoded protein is CASSQDHGVPGELFF.

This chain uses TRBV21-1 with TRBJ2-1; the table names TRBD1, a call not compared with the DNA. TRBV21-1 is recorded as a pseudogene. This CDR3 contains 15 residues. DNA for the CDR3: TGTGCCAGCAGCGGGCCCCGGACAGGCGACAATGAGCAGTTCTTC. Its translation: CASSGPRTGDNEQFF.

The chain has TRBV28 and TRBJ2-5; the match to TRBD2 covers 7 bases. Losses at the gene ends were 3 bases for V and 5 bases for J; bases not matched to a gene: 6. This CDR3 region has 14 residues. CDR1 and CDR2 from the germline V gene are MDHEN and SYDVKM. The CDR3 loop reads CASSFLAGVETQYF. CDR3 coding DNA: TGTGCCAGCAGTTTCCTTGCGGGAGTTGAGACCCAGTACTTC. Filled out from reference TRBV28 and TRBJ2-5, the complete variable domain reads DVKVTQSSRYLVKRTGEKVFLECVQDMDHENMFWYRQDPGLGLRLIYFSYDVKMKEKGDIPEGYSVSREKKERFSLILESASTNQTSMYLCASSFLAGVETQYFGPGTRLLVL.

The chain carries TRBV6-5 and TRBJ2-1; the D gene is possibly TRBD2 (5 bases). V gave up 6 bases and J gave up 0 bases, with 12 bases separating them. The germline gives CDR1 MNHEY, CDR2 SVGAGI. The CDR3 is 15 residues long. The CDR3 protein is CASSPGVSSYNEQFF. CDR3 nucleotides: TGTGCCAGCAGCCCCGGGGTGAGCTCCTACAATGAGCAGTTCTTC.

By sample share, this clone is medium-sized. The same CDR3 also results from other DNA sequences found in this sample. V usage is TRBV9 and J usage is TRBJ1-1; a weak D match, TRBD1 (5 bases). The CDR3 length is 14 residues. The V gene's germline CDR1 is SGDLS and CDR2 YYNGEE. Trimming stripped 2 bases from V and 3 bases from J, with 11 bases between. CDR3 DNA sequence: TGTGCCAGCAGCGTTCAGGGAGGTGACACTGAAGCTTTCTTT. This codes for CASSVQGGDTEAFF.

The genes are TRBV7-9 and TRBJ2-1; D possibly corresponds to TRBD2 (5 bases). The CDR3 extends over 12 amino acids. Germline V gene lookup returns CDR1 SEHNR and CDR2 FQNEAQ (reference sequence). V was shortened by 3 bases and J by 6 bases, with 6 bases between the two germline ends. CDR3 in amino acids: CASSFTSNEQFF. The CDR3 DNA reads TGTGCCAGCAGCTTCACTAGCAATGAGCAGTTCTTC. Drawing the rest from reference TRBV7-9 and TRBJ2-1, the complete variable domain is DTGVSQNPRHKITKRGQNVTFRCDPISEHNRLYWYRQTLGQGPEFLTYFQNEAQLEKSRLLSDRFSAERPKGSFSTLEIQRTEQGDSAMYLCASSFTSNEQFFGPGTRLTVL.

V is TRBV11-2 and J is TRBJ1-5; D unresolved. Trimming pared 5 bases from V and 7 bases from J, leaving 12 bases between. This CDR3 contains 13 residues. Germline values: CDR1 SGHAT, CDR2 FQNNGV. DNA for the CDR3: TGTGCCAGCAGCCCCGGTAGGGAACAGCCCCAGCATTTT. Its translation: CASSPGREQPQHF.

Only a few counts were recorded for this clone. The CDR3 spells CASSKGAGGGSWEQYF. CDR3 bases: TGTGCCAGCAGCAAAGGGGCGGGAGGAGGGTCGTGGGAGCAGTACTTC. The chain couples TRBV4-2 to TRBJ2-7; 8 bases agree with TRBD2. Germline loops: CDR1 LGHNA, CDR2 YNFKEQ. Losses at the gene ends were 5 bases for V and 7 bases for J; bases not matched to a gene: 16. CDR3 size: 16 residues.

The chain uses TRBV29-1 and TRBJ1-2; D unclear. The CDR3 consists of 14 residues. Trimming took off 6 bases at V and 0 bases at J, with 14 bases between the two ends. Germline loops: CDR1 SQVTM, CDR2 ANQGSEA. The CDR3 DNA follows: TGCAGCGTCGAGGTGGCAGCAGCTAACTATGGCTACACCTTC. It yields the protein CSVEVAAANYGYTF.

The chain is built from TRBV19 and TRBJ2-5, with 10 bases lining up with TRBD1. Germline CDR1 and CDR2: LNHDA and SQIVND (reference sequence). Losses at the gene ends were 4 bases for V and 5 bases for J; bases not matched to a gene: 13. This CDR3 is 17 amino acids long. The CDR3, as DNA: TGTGCCAGTAGTACAGGACAGGGGGGCCCAAAAGAGGAGACCCAGTACTTC. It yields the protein CASSTGQGGPKEETQYF.

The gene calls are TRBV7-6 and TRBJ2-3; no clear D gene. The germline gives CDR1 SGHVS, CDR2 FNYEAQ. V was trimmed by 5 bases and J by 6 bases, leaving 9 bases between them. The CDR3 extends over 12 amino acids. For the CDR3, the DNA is TGTGCCAGCAGCGCCCAGATGGATACGCAGTATTTT. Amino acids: CASSAQMDTQYF.

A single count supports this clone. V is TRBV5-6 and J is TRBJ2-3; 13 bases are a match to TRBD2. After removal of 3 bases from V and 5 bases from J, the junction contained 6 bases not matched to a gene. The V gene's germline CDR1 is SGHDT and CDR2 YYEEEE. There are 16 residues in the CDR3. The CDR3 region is CASSSGLAGVEDTQYF. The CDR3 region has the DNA TGTGCCAGCAGCTCCGGACTAGCGGGGGTTGAAGATACGCAGTATTTT.

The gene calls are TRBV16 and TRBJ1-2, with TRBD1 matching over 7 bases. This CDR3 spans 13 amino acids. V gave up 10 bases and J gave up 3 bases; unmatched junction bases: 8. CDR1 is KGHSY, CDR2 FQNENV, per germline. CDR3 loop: CATSIGTDYGYTF. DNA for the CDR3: TGTGCCACTTCAATTGGGACAGACTATGGCTACACCTTC. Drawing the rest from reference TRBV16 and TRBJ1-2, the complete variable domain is GEEVAQTPKHLVRGEGQKAKLYCAPIKGHSYVFWYQQVLKNEFKFLISFQNENVFDETGMPKERFSAKCLPNSPCSLEIQATKLEDSAVYFCATSIGTDYGYTFGSGTRLTVV.

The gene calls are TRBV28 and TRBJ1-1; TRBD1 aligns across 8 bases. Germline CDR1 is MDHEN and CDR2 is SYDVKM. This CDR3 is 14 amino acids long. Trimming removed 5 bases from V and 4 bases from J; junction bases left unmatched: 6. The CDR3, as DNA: TGTGCCAGCAGTCTAACAGGGGGTTCCACTGAAGCTTTCTTT. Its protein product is CASSLTGGSTEAFF.